This is a list of T cell receptor beta chains from one sample in a study of T cells after yellow fever vaccination. TCRdb independently ran MiXCR on the 5' RACE reads; one entry per CDR3 protein. Among tens of thousands of distinct CDR3 sequences, about 6.6% were seen once, and the ten largest hold approximately 24%. This material consisted of CD8+ T cells not binding an NS4B(214-222) dextramer, sorted from PBMCs, taken approximately 47 days after the first yellow fever vaccination. All receptors derive from a man between 18 and 35 years old who received the YFV17D yellow fever vaccine. Both conserved end residues are trimmed from each CDR3. Clone size is not always given. Where it is, it says once, few, many or a class for expanded clones.

V gene: TRBV9; clone size: NA; CDR3 protein: ASSVREESTGELF
V gene: TRBV6-1; clone size: few; CDR3 protein: ASSLAGGQGSDTQY
V gene: TRBV2; clone size: few; CDR3 protein: ASSNYRGYEQY
V gene: TRBV11-2; clone size: many; CDR3 protein: ASSLNPQPSYEQY
V gene: TRBV3-1; clone size: NA; CDR3 protein: ASSQVTGETFEAF
V gene: TRBV5-4; clone size: few; CDR3 protein: ASTEPGHMNTEAF
V gene: TRBV3-1; clone size: many; CDR3 protein: ASSQVNSGGPGELF
V gene: TRBV7-9; clone size: few; CDR3 protein: ASSPDSPSNQPQH
V gene: TRBV12-3/TRBV12-4; clone size: few; CDR3 protein: ASSVLKNEQF
V gene: TRBV19; clone size: few; CDR3 protein: ASSRDRAGLGNIQY
V gene: TRBV5-4; clone size: NA; CDR3 protein: ASSLRGELF
V gene: TRBV5-5; clone size: many; CDR3 protein: ASSQRQGVFSYEQY
V gene: TRBV5-6; clone size: few; CDR3 protein: ASSSGHRNTEAF
V gene: TRBV5-1; clone size: NA; CDR3 protein: ASGGLGYGYT
V gene: TRBV7-6; clone size: NA; CDR3 protein: ASSLAAGGSDEQY
V gene: TRBV4-3; clone size: few; CDR3 protein: ASSQDSGTNYGYT
V gene: TRBV4-2; clone size: many; CDR3 protein: ASSPHRLRPETQY
V gene: TRBV4-1; clone size: NA; CDR3 protein: ASSQAQGVRSYEQY
V gene: TRBV15; clone size: NA; CDR3 protein: ATSSETYSYNSPLH
V gene: TRBV28; clone size: few; CDR3 protein: ASSTRTKISNQPQH
V gene: TRBV19; clone size: many; CDR3 protein: ATKGYYTSTDTQY
V gene: TRBV19; clone size: few; CDR3 protein: ASSIQGPTVGNQPQH
V gene: TRBV11-2; clone size: many; CDR3 protein: ASILESEQF
V gene: TRBV5-5; clone size: many; CDR3 protein: ASSLGEYTGELF
V gene: TRBV4-1; clone size: few; CDR3 protein: ASSHMREVVTEAF
V gene: TRBV11-1; clone size: many; CDR3 protein: ASSLDVWRGKDYEQY
V gene: TRBV11-3; clone size: NA; CDR3 protein: ASSQGVGVEDTQY
V gene: TRBV7-6; clone size: many; CDR3 protein: ASSGRGPMNTEAF
V gene: TRBV10-2; clone size: NA; CDR3 protein: ASSDLSLYGYT
V gene: TRBV14; clone size: many; CDR3 protein: ASSQEPTGDTQY
V gene: TRBV3-1; clone size: NA; CDR3 protein: ASSRGLQGGADTQY
V gene: TRBV25-1; clone size: NA; CDR3 protein: ASSDGIGTDARTQY
V gene: TRBV12-3/TRBV12-4; clone size: many; CDR3 protein: ASSLGDTQY
V gene: TRBV5-5; clone size: NA; CDR3 protein: ASGETGNYGYT
V gene: TRBV6-6; clone size: many; CDR3 protein: ASTELGANVLT
V gene: TRBV6-5; clone size: NA; CDR3 protein: ASSYGGGGTYEQY
V gene: TRBV4-2; clone size: few; CDR3 protein: ASSQEITASYGYT
V gene: TRBV12-5; clone size: NA; CDR3 protein: ASGKTGGLAGIMDEQF
V gene: TRBV20-1; clone size: NA; CDR3 protein: SARSQTGGHEQF
V gene: TRBV15; clone size: many; CDR3 protein: ATSRETDTQY
V gene: TRBV4-2; clone size: NA; CDR3 protein: ASSQDSPGDRGLAGELF
V gene: TRBV24-1; clone size: many; CDR3 protein: ATSRGPGTEAF
V gene: TRBV5-1; clone size: NA; CDR3 protein: ASNGGRTQY
V gene: TRBV9; clone size: few; CDR3 protein: ASSSYSGGPAETQY
V gene: TRBV20-1; clone size: few; CDR3 protein: SARAYDYEQY
V gene: TRBV7-8; clone size: NA; CDR3 protein: ASSSTGTRPHEQF
V gene: TRBV20-1; clone size: many; CDR3 protein: SARDRLAGHTDTQY
V gene: TRBV29-1; clone size: NA; CDR3 protein: SVASSSYNEQF
V gene: TRBV20-1; clone size: many; CDR3 protein: SAKRTGGGLTDTQY
V gene: TRBV12-3/TRBV12-4; clone size: many; CDR3 protein: ASSPGTSLEQY
V gene: TRBV29-1; clone size: many; CDR3 protein: SVFHRDRVSTEAF
V gene: TRBV4-2; clone size: few; CDR3 protein: ASSPTGEKNIQY
V gene: TRBV3-1; clone size: NA; CDR3 protein: ASSTTSGGASGTDTQY
V gene: TRBV29-1; clone size: few; CDR3 protein: SAGDLSYEQY
V gene: TRBV6-1; clone size: few; CDR3 protein: ASSPRGWGHEQY